This T cell receptor (beta chain) was identified in a study of blood T cells in healthy people across ages. The V gene's germline CDR1 is SGHAT and CDR2 FQDESV (reference sequence). The CDR3 totals 17 residues. V was clipped by 1 base and J by 0 bases, with 13 bases between them. A second PCR, run for roughly 7 to 12 cycles, used a sample-barcoded 5' primer plus a J-beta primer mix. Each CDR3 protein gets one entry after TCRdb re-called the 5' RACE reads with MiXCR. The sample contains over 1.5 million distinct CDR3 sequences, around half of which appear only once. Broader study findings: For the donors, CMV status was unknown and possibly confounded expanded clonotype changes.

This clonotype was seen only a few times. Its antigen is unknown. The sample consisted of blood. The chain carries TRBV11-1 and TRBJ2-1; a weak D match, TRBD2 (6 bases). The sequence was collected from a woman between 40 and 55 years old in good health. CDR3 region: CASSLVRGEYSYNEQFF. DNA of the CDR3: TGTGCCAGCAGCTTAGTGCGCGGGGAATACTCCTACAATGAGCAGTTCTTC. The complete variable domain, with remaining parts taken from reference TRBV11-1 and TRBJ2-1, reads EAEVAQSPRYKITEKSQAVAFWCDPISGHATLYWYRQILGQGPELLVQFQDESVVDDSQLPKDRFSAERLKGVDSTLKIQPAELGDSAMYLCASSLVRGEYSYNEQFFGPGTRLTVL.